This TCR beta chain was captured in a study of graft-versus-host responses after intestinal transplantation. At the level of the study: Recipients obtained multivisceral, liver-intestinal, or isolated intestinal transplants. Tacrolimus plus steroids were given to all recipients for about 3 years, preceded by anti-thymocyte globulin induction. Whole-study results and caveats: Present in recipient marrow, GvH clones included some that appeared first in ileum or blood.

TCRdb keeps only in-frame clones here, not all; method: immunoSEQ multiplex PCR. The sample includes some 80,000 clones, under 95% of them seen just once. The germline V gene encodes CDR1 SGHTA and CDR2 FQGNSA. This CDR3 comprises 15 residues. Trimming shortened V by 1 base and J by 1 base, and 11 bases separated the two germline ends. Points on this clone: Its target is unknown.

V is TRBV7-2 and J is TRBJ2-7; a weak D match, TRBD1 (6 bases). This receptor was taken from a human donor who was the organ donor for an intestinal transplant. The sequencing used unstimulated CD8+ T cells sorted from spleen or lymph node cells, collected before transplant. CDR3 amino acids: CASSLEGTRSYEQYF. In DNA form, the CDR3 reads TGTGCCAGCAGCTTAGAGGGGACACGGTCCTACGAGCAGTACTTC.